The present T cell receptor beta chain was sequenced within a study of blood T cell repertoires in COVID-19. Methods used by the authors: Quantification of nucleated cells was approximated via reference gene primer amplification. The data were produced by immunoSEQ multiplex PCR, yet TCRdb's version contains in-frame clones alone and is incomplete. The V and J calls and the clone size are those of that table, but D and trimming were determined from the DNA. The data contain about 170,000 clones, roughly 81% of them singletons. Material for sequencing was peripheral blood. The receptor was isolated from a woman of 80 years or more with COVID-19, enrolled during active disease.

The CDR3 reads CSVEGISGRGYNEQFF. Written as DNA, the CDR3 is TGCAGCGTTGAAGGGATTAGCGGGAGGGGATACAATGAGCAGTTCTTC. The chain is built from TRBV29-1 and TRBJ2-1; TRBD2 agrees at 11 bases. Germline assignment: CDR1 SQVTM and CDR2 ANQGSEA. J lost 4 bases, V lost 1 base, and 6 bases had no gene match. The CDR3 is 16 residues long.